One and the same sample provided the 6 T cell receptor beta chains below, sequenced in a study of Graves' ophthalmopathy and Graves' hyperthyroidism. From RNA, the CDR3 regions of TCR beta chains were amplified and sequenced. Second-round multiplex PCR came after first-round RT-PCR with HTBI primers. TCRdb re-analysed the multiplex PCR reads in MiXCR, keeping a single row per CDR3 protein. Of 350,000 to 400,000 distinct CDR3 sequences in the sample, about 17% are singletons; the top ten hold around 1.4%. Sequencing was carried out using peripheral blood. The source of these receptors is a woman aged 18-29 years with Graves' ophthalmopathy.

This clonotype turned up a few times. The chain is built from TRBV29-1 and TRBJ2-4, with D unresolved. Trimming took 3 bases from V and 12 from J, leaving 18 bases between them. CDR3 length: 13 amino acids. Germline values: CDR1 SQVTM, CDR2 ANQGSEA. This CDR3 is CSVEEWVGGPQYF. As DNA, the CDR3 is TGCAGCGTTGAGGAGTGGGTGGGTGGCCCTCAGTACTTC.

This clonotype was picked up many times. The rearrangement uses TRBV11-2 and TRBJ1-5; weak D call: TRBD1 (6 bases). Trimming removed 0 bases from V and 2 bases from J, with 8 bases in between. CDR3 length: 15 residues. Germline CDR1 reads SGHAT; CDR2 reads FQNNGV. The CDR3 DNA sequence: TGTGCCAGCAGCTTAGATCCAGGGGGCAATCAGCCCCAGCATTTT. Amino acid sequence: CASSLDPGGNQPQHF.

In its sample, this clonotype was seen many times. The V and J genes are TRBV6-1 and TRBJ2-7; D is unresolved. Germline V gene sequence: CDR1 MNHNS, CDR2 SASEGT. The CDR3 covers 15 residues. The ends were cut back, 6 bases at V and 4 bases at J, with 19 bases in the middle. The CDR3 reads CASSHLTGLGYEQYF. In nucleotides, the CDR3 is TGTGCCAGCAGCCATCTTACCGGGTTGGGTTACGAGCAGTACTTC.

This clonotype has at least ten counts. The J gene is TRBJ1-1, the V gene TRBV10-3; perhaps TRBD1 as D (6 bases). The V gene lost 3 bases and the J gene lost 0 bases, with 11 bases spanning the gap. CDR3 length equals 15 residues. Germline V lookup: CDR1 ENHRY, CDR2 SYGVKD. The CDR3 DNA follows: TGTGCCATCAGTGAACTGGCAGGGGTGAACACTGAAGCTTTCTTT. It translates to CAISELAGVNTEAFF.

This clonotype was recorded at least ten times. The CDR3 is CASSPRGGVSANTEAFF. The CDR3 DNA follows: TGTGCCAGCAGCCCGAGGGGAGGGGTCTCTGCGAACACTGAAGCTTTCTTT. The chain uses TRBV9 and TRBJ1-1, with a possible D match to TRBD1 (5 bases). Per the germline V gene, CDR1 is SGDLS and CDR2 is YYNGEE. V dropped 4 bases and J dropped 1 base, with 20 bases sitting between them. CDR3 size: 17 residues.

The genes are TRBV12-3 or TRBV12-4 and TRBJ1-5, with 9 positions matching TRBD1. CDR3 length: 17 amino acids. With V trimmed by 0 bases and J by 3 bases, 6 bases remained unmatched. As DNA, the CDR3 is TGTGCCAGCAGTTTAGCCGGGACAGGGTACCTCAATCAGCCCCAGCATTTT. Translated: CASSLAGTGYLNQPQHF.